This T cell receptor (beta chain) came from a study of T cell changes during pregnancy in multiple sclerosis. Assay used: immunoSEQ multiplex PCR; TCRdb lists only in-frame clones, some missing. The data hold roughly 38,000 clones, with roughly 92% observed a single time. In germline, CDR1 is SGHTA, CDR2 FQGNSA. Trimming removed 5 bases from V and 6 bases from J; junction bases left unmatched: 13. This CDR3 contains 16 residues. The clonotype comes from a female donor with multiple sclerosis, enrolled in a pregnancy study. The sample consisted of CD4+ T cells from peripheral blood mononuclear cells, taken before pregnancy. The chain joins TRBV7-2 to TRBJ2-7, with 10 bases identical to TRBD2. This chain's CDR3 is CASSPRPPSGSGEQYF. The CDR3, as DNA: TGTGCCAGCAGCCCCCGCCCCCCTAGCGGGAGTGGCGAGCAGTACTTC. Supplemented by reference TRBV7-2 and TRBJ2-7, the full variable domain reads GAGVSQSPSNKVTEKGKDVELRCDPISGHTALYWYRQSLGQGLEFLIYFQGNSAPDKSGLPSDRFSAERTGGSVSTLTIQRTQQEDSAVYLCASSPRPPSGSGEQYFGPGTRLTVT.